Reported below is one T cell receptor (beta chain). Assay used: immunoSEQ multiplex PCR; TCRdb lists only in-frame clones, some missing. Of more than 95,000 clones in the sample, about four fifths are singletons; the top ten hold 2.5% to 3.5%. These data originate in a study of blood T cell repertoires in COVID-19. Study overall: The analysed material was cDNA or gDNA that came from T cells, B-cell-depleted T cells, or PBMCs.

The CDR3 runs 17 residues. Germline CDR1 LGHNA, CDR2 YSLEER. With 1 base removed from V and 2 bases from J, the gap between germline ends came to 14 bases. The receptor was isolated from a woman aged 80 or over with active or convalescent COVID-19. The specimen sequenced was peripheral blood. The chain couples TRBV4-3 to TRBJ1-4; weak D call: TRBD1 (5 bases). The CDR3 spells CASSQGPQGATNEKLFF. In DNA form, the CDR3 reads TGCGCCAGCAGCCAAGGACCCCAGGGCGCCACTAATGAAAAACTGTTTTTT.